The 16 T cell receptor beta chains reported below all come from one sample, sequenced in a study of shared clonotypes between healthy human individuals (dated by TCRdb to the early 2020s). Libraries were constructed by the immunoSEQ multiplex PCR assay. Held by TCRdb, this immuneACCESS table contains in-frame sequences only and omits some clones. Under half of the omission traces to an unresolved V gene where checked; the cause of the rest is unknown. Within this sample are approximately 740,000 clones, with about 91% of them counted one time only. Jointly, the top ten make up approximately 25% of the sample. CD8 naive samples were CD45RO-negative cells positively selected for CCR7, giving a CD45RA+CCR7+ population that excluded TemRA cells. The sample comprised naive CD8+ T cells sorted from blood. This specimen's cell subset or site label, interpreted: CD45RA+CCR7+. All receptors come from a man aged 30 to 39 in good health.

This clone was counted once. CDR3 coding DNA: TGTGCCAGCAGCCCCATACGCGGACACTCCTACAATGAGCAGTTCTTC. Amino acid sequence: CASSPIRGHSYNEQFF. The chain combines TRBV7-6 with TRBJ2-1; D might be TRBD1 (5 bases). This CDR3 has 16 residues. CDR1 is SGHVS and CDR2 is FNYEAQ in the germline V gene. V was trimmed by 5 bases and J by 0 bases, leaving 14 bases between them.

Details on this clone: Other DNA sequences in the sample encode the same CDR3. The chain has TRBV11-2 and TRBJ1-5, with D uncertain. CDR3 length: 13 residues. V lost 0 bases and J 7 bases, leaving 7 bases between the germline ends. From germline, CDR1 is SGHAT and CDR2 FQNNGV. This CDR3 reads CASSLDPGQPQHF. The CDR3 nucleotides are TGTGCCAGCAGCTTAGATCCGGGACAGCCCCAGCATTTT.

This chain uses TRBV6-5 with TRBJ2-7; 9 nucleotides agree with TRBD1. V lost 6 bases, J lost 6 bases, and 12 bases stayed unmatched. The CDR3 is 15 residues long. CDR1 and CDR2 (germline): MNHEY, SVGAGI. CDR3 in amino acids: CASSPTGGLWAEQYF. DNA of the CDR3: TGTGCCAGCAGCCCGACAGGGGGATTGTGGGCCGAGCAGTACTTC.

This clone appeared a single time. The gene calls are TRBV10-3 and TRBJ2-7; 9 bases line up with TRBD2. The germline gives CDR1 ENHRY, CDR2 SYGVKD. CDR3 length: 14 amino acids. V shed 6 bases and J 4 bases; nucleotides not matched to a gene: 7. CDR3 nucleotides: TGTGCCATCAGGATAGCGGGAGACCCTTACGAGCAGTACTTC. It codes for CAIRIAGDPYEQYF.

The CDR3 DNA is TGTGCCAACAAAACCGGGACAGGGAAACAGCCCCAGCATTTT. Translation gives CANKTGTGKQPQHF. The V call is TRBV25-1, the J call TRBJ1-5; 9 bases match TRBD1. After removal of 10 bases from V and 7 bases from J, the junction contained 11 bases not matched to a gene. This CDR3 contains 14 residues. CDR1 MGHDK and CDR2 SYGVNS come from the germline V gene.

CDR3 in amino acids: CASSPTGSPYEQYF. DNA for the CDR3: TGTGCCAGCTCACCGACAGGGAGCCCCTACGAGCAGTACTTC. This chain links TRBV18 with TRBJ2-7; 7 bases line up with TRBD1. Germline values: CDR1 KGHSH, CDR2 LQKENI. Losses at the gene ends were 3 bases for V and 2 bases for J; bases not matched to a gene: 4. The CDR3 has 14 residues.

The chain joins TRBV5-6 to TRBJ1-5; D unclear. The length of the CDR3 is 15 residues. Trimming cost V 2 bases and J 6 bases, with 15 bases left between them. CDR1 and CDR2 from the germline V gene are SGHDT and YYEEEE. The CDR3 DNA reads TGTGCCAGCAGCTTTGGTCCTTATCATGCTCAGCCCCAGCATTTT. As protein: CASSFGPYHAQPQHF. Using reference TRBV5-6 and TRBJ1-5 for the parts outside the CDR3, the full variable domain is DAGVTQSPTHLIKTRGQQVTLRCSPKSGHDTVSWYQQALGQGPQFIFQYYEEEERQRGNFPDRFSGHQFPNYSSELNVNALLLGDSALYLCASSFGPYHAQPQHFGDGTRLSIL.

The CDR3 spells CASSYFTGGYEQYF. Here the CDR3 DNA reads TGTGCCAGCAGTTATTTTACGGGCGGCTACGAGCAGTACTTC. This sequence joins TRBV6-5 and TRBJ2-7; D is uncertain. V was cut by 3 bases and J by 3 bases, with 12 bases left in between. Per germline, CDR1 MNHEY and CDR2 SVGAGI. CDR3 length: 14 amino acids.

The chain carries TRBV27 and TRBJ2-7, with TRBD2 identical over 12 bases. The junction had 3 bases not matched to a gene; V was cut back by 2 bases and J by 10 bases. The CDR3 totals 13 residues. Looked up from germline, CDR1 is MNHEY and CDR2 is SMNVEV (reference sequence). CDR3 in DNA: TGTGCCAGCAGTTTACTAGCGGGAGGGAACCAGTACTTC. Its protein is CASSLLAGGNQYF.

This sequence joins TRBV7-8 and TRBJ1-5; TRBD1 might be the D (5 bases). Per germline, CDR1 SGHVS and CDR2 FQNEAQ. V lost 1 base to trimming and J lost 4 bases, with 17 bases between them. This CDR3 contains 17 residues. The CDR3, as DNA: TGTGCCAGCAGCTTAGTAAGGGGTCAGGTGGGAAATCAGCCCCAGCATTTT. It specifies CASSLVRGQVGNQPQHF.

This chain uses TRBV6-1 with TRBJ2-7; 9 bases line up with TRBD2. This CDR3 has 14 residues. V lost 7 bases and J lost 0; bases outside the gene matches: 4. CDR1 is MNHNS and CDR2 is SASEGT in the germline V gene. The CDR3 DNA reads TGTGCCAGCATCAATAGCGGGAGCTCCTACGAGCAGTACTTC. This translates into CASINSGSSYEQYF.

The genes are TRBV7-9 and TRBJ2-1; D gene ambiguous. V lost 5 bases and J 5 bases, leaving 16 bases between the germline ends. The CDR3 sequence is 15 residues long. Germline V gene sequence: CDR1 SEHNR, CDR2 FQNEAQ (reference sequence). CDR3 coding DNA: TGTGCCAGCAGCCAACCCCATCCTTCCCACAATGAGCAGTTCTTC. Its protein product is CASSQPHPSHNEQFF. The variable domain in full, with the rest retrieved from reference TRBV7-9 and TRBJ2-1, is DTGVSQNPRHKITKRGQNVTFRCDPISEHNRLYWYRQTLGQGPEFLTYFQNEAQLEKSRLLSDRFSAERPKGSFSTLEIQRTEQGDSAMYLCASSQPHPSHNEQFFGPGTRLTVL.

This sequence joins TRBV25-1 and TRBJ1-5; 11 nucleotides align to TRBD1. The CDR3 runs 15 residues. V gave up 4 bases and J gave up 6 bases; unmatched junction bases: 5. CDR1 and CDR2 (germline): MGHDK, SYGVNS. The CDR3 region has the DNA TGTGCCAGCAGTGCTGGGACAGGGGGAGGTCAGCCCCAGCATTTT. It codes for CASSAGTGGGQPQHF.

The chain joins TRBV27 to TRBJ2-1; the match to TRBD2 covers 16 bases. The ends lost 6 bases at V and 2 bases at J; junction bases unmatched: 7. Germline lookup yields CDR1 MNHEY and CDR2 SMNVEV (reference sequence). CDR3 length: 18 amino acids. The CDR3, as DNA: TGTGCCAGCAGGGGACTAGCGGGAGGGGATTTCCCCTACAATGAGCAGTTCTTC. It encodes CASRGLAGGDFPYNEQFF.

J is TRBJ2-1 and V is TRBV4-3; 13 positions match TRBD2. The CDR3 sequence is 15 residues long. Germline lookup yields CDR1 LGHNA and CDR2 YSLEER. J lost 14 bases, V lost 3 bases, and 10 bases had no gene match. This CDR3 reads CASSQSIGTSGMEFF. The CDR3 DNA reads as TGCGCCAGCAGCCAGAGCATAGGGACTAGCGGGATGGAGTTCTTC.

The V call is TRBV7-9, the J call TRBJ2-5; 8 nucleotides line up with TRBD1. With V trimmed by 2 bases and J by 4 bases, 9 bases remained unmatched. This CDR3 comprises 16 residues. Germline V CDR1 and CDR2: SEHNR, FQNEAQ (reference sequence). CDR3 in amino acids: CASSLPGQGGGETQYF. In DNA form, the CDR3 reads TGTGCCAGCAGCTTACCAGGACAGGGTGGGGGAGAGACCCAGTACTTC.